The rows below give T cell receptor beta chains drawn from one sample of a study of cytomegalovirus exposure and HLA in healthy donors. TCRdb's table, derived via immunoSEQ multiplex PCR, lists solely in-frame clones and lacks some. In the table there are 100,000 to 150,000 clones, around 82% of which are singletons. The material sequenced was PBMCs. These receptors were collected from a woman in her thirties or forties in good health and CMV-seropositive. The CDR3 runs from the conserved cysteine through the conserved F or W. D genes are given only for firm matches. Only some rows state a clone size, as once, few, many or a class for expanded clones.

v_gene: TRBV30; len: 12; j_gene: TRBJ1-2; d_gene: TRBD1; abundance: .; CDR3aa: CAWSRGLGGYTF; CDR3nt: TGTGCCTGGAGTAGGGGGCTAGGGGGCTACACCTTC
v_gene: TRBV28; len: 15; j_gene: TRBJ2-1; d_gene: .; abundance: few; CDR3aa: CASSYGKGLVDEQFF; CDR3nt: TGTGCCAGCAGTTATGGCAAGGGGTTAGTGGATGAGCAGTTCTTC
v_gene: TRBV4-1; len: 13; j_gene: TRBJ1-1; d_gene: TRBD1; abundance: .; CDR3aa: CASSRQGGSEAFF; CDR3nt: TGCGCCAGCAGCCGACAGGGGGGGAGTGAAGCTTTCTTT
v_gene: TRBV19; len: 14; j_gene: TRBJ2-7; d_gene: TRBD1; abundance: .; CDR3aa: CASTRDRGVHEQYF; CDR3nt: TGTGCCAGTACGCGGGACAGGGGGGTCCACGAGCAGTACTTC
v_gene: TRBV5-1; len: 15; j_gene: TRBJ2-3; d_gene: .; abundance: .; CDR3aa: CASSLEGLRTDTQYF; CDR3nt: TGCGCCAGCAGCTTGGAGGGGCTTCGAACAGATACGCAGTATTTT
v_gene: TRBV5-1; len: 14; j_gene: TRBJ2-1; d_gene: .; abundance: once; CDR3aa: CASSLERTTNEQFF; CDR3nt: TGCGCCAGCAGCTTGGAGAGGACTACCAATGAGCAGTTCTTC
v_gene: TRBV30; len: 12; j_gene: TRBJ1-1; d_gene: TRBD1; abundance: .; CDR3aa: CASGRGVAEAFF; CDR3nt: TGTGCGTCGGGCAGGGGGGTCGCTGAAGCTTTCTTT
v_gene: TRBV14; len: 16; j_gene: TRBJ2-3; d_gene: .; abundance: .; CDR3aa: CASSQVSVGRGDTQYF; CDR3nt: TGTGCCAGCAGCCAAGTTAGCGTCGGGAGAGGAGATACGCAGTATTTT
v_gene: TRBV6-5; len: 13; j_gene: TRBJ2-7; d_gene: TRBD1; abundance: .; CDR3aa: CASSPGQGHEQYF; CDR3nt: TGTGCCAGCAGTCCCGGACAGGGGCACGAGCAGTACTTC
v_gene: TRBV4-2; len: 18; j_gene: TRBJ1-2; d_gene: TRBD1; abundance: few; CDR3aa: CASSRRLGDRGDHYGYTF; CDR3nt: TGTGCCAGCAGCCGACGTTTGGGGGACAGGGGGGATCACTATGGCTACACCTTC
v_gene: TRBV11-2; len: 15; j_gene: TRBJ1-2; d_gene: .; abundance: .; CDR3aa: CASSPSPTTVYGYTF; CDR3nt: TGTGCCAGCAGCCCCAGTCCGACGACAGTATATGGCTACACCTTC